This TCR beta chain is from a study of blood T cell repertoires in COVID-19 (TCRdb year 2020). Background for the entire study: The collaborator samples originated in the United States, Italy and Spain and spanned the acute and convalescent phases of COVID-19. The prospective study material was composed of cDNA or gDNA derived from T cells, B-cell-depleted T cells, or PBMCs. Nearly every sample came with metadata listing a de-identified subject ID, COVID-19 status, age in years and sex. The samples were drawn from the first 160 participants of the ongoing ImmuneRACE study and from over 950 subjects provided by 6 global collaborators. Subjects who had been exposed to COVID-19, were actively infected with it, or had recovered from it provided the deeply sampled blood TCRbeta repertoires that made up the dataset. The repertoires were released in a freely available public database meant as a resource for research on the immune response to SARS-CoV-2. HLA class I and class II types, where available, came from metadata supplied by the sample provider rather than from assay-based typing. The paper as a whole reports these results and caveats: How much clinical and demographic metadata was included differed by source and by participant, and the metadata was provided uncurated.

TCRbeta CDR3 regions were amplified from genomic DNA using the immunoSEQ Assay, a bias-controlled multiplex PCR. The paper's processing steps were these. The number of nucleated cells in each sample was estimated from the amplification of reference gene primers within the assay. To quantify the absolute abundance of each unique TCRbeta CDR3 rearrangement, sequence reads were collapsed and filtered. For each sample, productive Simpson clonality was calculated as the square root of Simpson's diversity index over productive rearrangements. The immuneACCESS repertoire file appears here via TCRdb, limited to in-frame rearrangements. These files lack a portion of the clones; in checked studies, under half of the deficit traces to unresolved V genes, and the cause of the others is not known. V, J and clone size were drawn from that table, and D and trimming were deduced from the DNA. Present in this sample are 100,000 or so clones, around 80% of which were seen just once. Of the sample, almost 7% is held by the ten largest clones.

Of note for this clone: No antigen is known for it. No much larger clone is present one base from it, and per-base qualities are unavailable.

Each collaborating institution followed its own protocols to collect whole blood in K2EDTA tubes. For TCRbeta analysis, collaborator samples were shipped as frozen whole blood, as isolated PBMCs, or as DNA extracted from either sample type. The TCR was taken from a man aged 45-60 years with active or convalescent COVID-19. The material sequenced was peripheral blood.

In nucleotide form, the sequence is TGCGCCATTAGGGAGGGGAGTAATTCACCCCTCCACTTT. Translated, it gives CAIREGSNSPLHF. The rearrangement combines TRBV10-2 with TRBJ1-6; TRBD1 could be the D gene, as 5 bases match. V is shortened by 10 bases, J by 6 bases, and the region joining them spans 13 bases. The germline V gene sets CDR1 to WSHSY and CDR2 to SAAADI. Reading from cysteine to phenylalanine, the CDR3 counts 13 amino acids. Only CDR3 DNA is held: 39 bases, read in frame from base 1.